The clone carrying this TCR beta chain was seen at least ten times. In TCRdb, the reads were re-called with MiXCR into one record per CDR3 protein. The table lists over 450,000 distinct CDR3 sequences, around 10% of them singletons, with 10% in the top ten. This CDR3 is built from 14 residues. Germline CDR1 and CDR2: LNHDA and SQIVND (reference sequence). V dropped 4 bases and J dropped 4; count of bases not matched to a gene: 5. These data belong to a study of T cell repertoires in cytomegalovirus infection. The V and J genes are TRBV19 and TRBJ2-7, with 9 bases matching TRBD2. The sequencing input was PBMCs. This clonotype was obtained from a human donor in good health (CMV status not recorded). Some clones in this sample may be carry-over from other donors' samples. CDR3 nucleotide sequence: TGTGCCAGTAGTAATCTAGCGGGATCATACGAGCAGTACTTC. Protein sequence: CASSNLAGSYEQYF. The variable domain in full, completed from reference TRBV19 and TRBJ2-7, reads DGGITQSPKYLFRKEGQNVTLSCEQNLNHDAMYWYRQDPGQGLRLIYYSQIVNDFQKGDIAEGYSVSREKKESFPLTVTSAQKNPTAFYLCASSNLAGSYEQYFGPGTRLTVT.